Following are 21 T cell receptor beta chains from one sample sequenced in a study of cytomegalovirus exposure and HLA in healthy donors. Researchers ran the PCR with 60 Vbeta and 13 Jbeta primers. Some clones are missing from TCRdb's copy, which holds only in-frame ones; the method was immunoSEQ multiplex PCR. The sample has 85,000 to 90,000 clones; around 85% are singletons. The sequenced material came from PBMCs. The receptors shown here come from a man younger than 45 in good health and CMV-seronegative.

The CDR3 is CASSRTDSTGGYTF. The CDR3 region has the DNA TGTGCCAGCAGCAGGACAGACTCGACGGGCGGCTACACCTTC. This sequence joins TRBV13 and TRBJ1-2; TRBD1 is a possible D gene (6 bases). The CDR3 consists of 14 residues. Trimming removed 5 bases from V and 8 bases from J, with 18 bases in between. The germline V gene encodes CDR1 PRHDT and CDR2 FYEKMQ (reference sequence).

The chain has TRBV7-2 and TRBJ2-7, with 8 bases matching TRBD2. With V trimmed by 2 bases and J by 0 bases, 0 bases remained unmatched. The CDR3 sequence is 14 residues long. Germline lookup yields CDR1 SGHTA and CDR2 FQGNSA. In DNA form, the CDR3 reads TGTGCCAGCAGCTTAAGCGGGAGCTCCTACGAGCAGTACTTC. As protein: CASSLSGSSYEQYF. The full variable domain, in which reference TRBV7-2 and TRBJ2-7 provide the parts outside the CDR3, is GAGVSQSPSNKVTEKGKDVELRCDPISGHTALYWYRQSLGQGLEFLIYFQGNSAPDKSGLPSDRFSAERTGGSVSTLTIQRTQQEDSAVYLCASSLSGSSYEQYFGPGTRLTVT.

The rearrangement links TRBV7-9 to TRBJ2-5; TRBD2 aligns across 15 bases. The CDR3 length is 17 residues. V shed 4 bases, J shed 3 bases, and the junction held 6 bases outside the gene matches. Germline CDR1 and CDR2: SEHNR and FQNEAQ (reference sequence). In DNA, the CDR3 is TGTGCCAGCAGCTCCGGGACTAGCGGGGGGCGGGAAGAGACCCAGTACTTC. Amino acids: CASSSGTSGGREETQYF. Variable domain in full (rest from reference TRBV7-9 and TRBJ2-5): DTGVSQNPRHKITKRGQNVTFRCDPISEHNRLYWYRQTLGQGPEFLTYFQNEAQLEKSRLLSDRFSAERPKGSFSTLEIQRTEQGDSAMYLCASSSGTSGGREETQYFGPGTRLLVL.

The V gene is TRBV6-5, the J gene TRBJ1-5; a possible D gene is TRBD1 (5 bases). CDR1 MNHEY and CDR2 SVGAGI come from the germline V gene. With 6 bases removed from V and 5 bases from J, the gap between germline ends came to 11 bases. CDR3 length: 13 amino acids. The CDR3 loop reads CASSRGGDQPQHF. Written as DNA, the CDR3 is TGTGCCAGCAGCCGCGGGGGGGATCAGCCCCAGCATTTT.

This clone was observed a handful of times. The chain carries TRBV7-9 and TRBJ1-2, with a tentative D call TRBD1 (6 bases). The germline CDR1 and CDR2 sequences are SEHNR and FQNEAQ (reference sequence). Trimming stripped 3 bases from V and 2 bases from J, with 13 bases between. The CDR3 runs to 15 residues. CDR3 coding DNA: TGTGCCAGCAGCTTTAGCCCAACAGGGAACTATGGCTACACCTTC. Protein product: CASSFSPTGNYGYTF.

The rearrangement links TRBV27 to TRBJ2-1; 9 bases agree with TRBD2. From germline, CDR1 is MNHEY and CDR2 SMNVEV (reference sequence). V shed 3 bases, J shed 9 bases, and the junction held 9 bases outside the gene matches. The CDR3 spans 15 residues. The CDR3 DNA sequence: TGTGCCAGCAGTTTGGGGCGGGGGGGCCTCAGTGAGCAGTTCTTC. Residues: CASSLGRGGLSEQFF.

Notes on this clone: At the DNA level, this CDR3 is encoded by other sequences in the same sample as well. The chain recombines TRBV5-1 with TRBJ1-1, with D perhaps matching TRBD1 (5 bases). The CDR3 spans 14 residues. Germline CDR1 and CDR2: SGHRS and YFSETQ. The V end was cut by 1 base, the J end by 0 bases, with 7 bases between. CDR3 bases: TGCGCCAGCAGCTTGACAGGCATGAACACTGAAGCTTTCTTT. Protein sequence: CASSLTGMNTEAFF.

The V call is TRBV5-1, the J call TRBJ1-4; possible D gene TRBD1, 6 bases. The CDR3 length is 14 residues. V gave up 0 bases and J gave up 8 bases, with 11 bases separating them. Germline CDR1 and CDR2: SGHRS and YFSETQ. DNA of the CDR3: TGCGCCAGCAGCTTGGGGCAGGGGTCCGAAAAACTGTTTTTT. Its protein is CASSLGQGSEKLFF.

DNA of the CDR3: TGTGCCAGCAGCTTGGATGTCAGGGTCTATGGCTACACCTTC. Translated, it gives CASSLDVRVYGYTF. This chain connects TRBV5-8 to TRBJ1-2; TRBD1 might be the D (5 bases). The V end was cut by 0 bases, the J end by 4 bases, with 10 bases between. Germline V gives CDR1 SGHTS, CDR2 YDEGEE. This CDR3 is built from 14 residues.

The genes are TRBV10-3 and TRBJ2-3, with TRBD2 matching 11 bases. Germline CDR1 ENHRY, CDR2 SYGVKD. Germline trimming cut 7 bases from V and 1 base from J; bases unmatched to any gene: 4. This CDR3 region has 15 residues. CDR3 loop: CAITPSGGRTDTQYF. DNA for the CDR3: TGTGCCATCACTCCTAGCGGGGGGCGCACAGATACGCAGTATTTT.

The chain links TRBV29-1 to TRBJ1-5; D call uncertain. V was clipped by 5 bases and J by 5 bases, with 13 bases between them. Germline V lookup: CDR1 SQVTM, CDR2 ANQGSEA. The CDR3 is 13 residues long. The CDR3 protein is CSVLIESDQPQHF. The CDR3, as DNA: TGCAGCGTTCTTATTGAGAGCGATCAGCCCCAGCATTTT.

This clone showed up just a few times. This sequence joins TRBV10-2 and TRBJ2-7; 8 nucleotides agree with TRBD1. This CDR3 is built from 15 residues. Germline CDR1 and CDR2: WSHSY and SAAADI. V lost 3 bases to trimming and J lost 3 bases; unmatched junction nucleotides: 7. CDR3 protein: CASSDLDRDGYEQYF. CDR3 bases: TGCGCCAGCAGTGACTTGGACAGGGATGGCTACGAGCAGTACTTC.

V usage is TRBV2 and J usage is TRBJ1-1; D unresolved. Trimming pared 7 bases from V and 0 bases from J, leaving 9 bases between. The CDR3 runs to 13 residues. Germline CDR1 is SNHLY and CDR2 is FYNNEI. CDR3 bases: TGTGCCAGCATGAGAGACATGAACACTGAAGCTTTCTTT. Translating it yields CASMRDMNTEAFF.

The chain carries TRBV9 and TRBJ2-7; TRBD1 aligns across 10 bases. The CDR3 contains 13 residues. V was clipped by 6 bases and J by 6 bases; unmatched bases: 6. Germline CDR1 and CDR2: SGDLS and YYNGEE. The CDR3 is CASTLGQGGEQYF. DNA of the CDR3: TGTGCCAGCACTCTTGGACAGGGGGGCGAGCAGTACTTC.

This clone has only a few counts. The genes are TRBV7-3 and TRBJ1-1; 7 nucleotides line up with TRBD1. Germline assignment: CDR1 SGHTA and CDR2 FQGTGA. Trimming took 5 bases from V and 7 from J; bases not matched to a gene: 7. CDR3 size: 13 residues. The CDR3 bases are TGTGCCAGCAGCCTTGTAGGGACAGATGAAGCTTTCTTT. Encoded protein: CASSLVGTDEAFF.

The genes are TRBV4-3 and TRBJ2-3; 7 bases align to TRBD2. The ends lost 1 base at V and 1 base at J; junction bases unmatched: 5. The CDR3 contains 16 residues. Germline lookup yields CDR1 LGHNA and CDR2 YSLEER. CDR3 sequence (DNA): TGCGCCAGCAGCCAAGTAGGTCTAGCGGGCACAGATACGCAGTATTTT. Protein sequence: CASSQVGLAGTDTQYF.

The rearrangement uses TRBV2 and TRBJ2-1, with D possibly being TRBD1 (5 bases). V was shortened by 4 bases and J by 6 bases, with 7 bases between the two germline ends. Germline CDR1 is SNHLY and CDR2 is FYNNEI. The CDR3 covers 12 residues. CDR3 coding DNA: TGTGCCAGCAGTGGGACAAGCAATGAGCAGTTCTTC. As protein: CASSGTSNEQFF.

This chain links TRBV10-3 with TRBJ2-5, with 13 nucleotides matching TRBD2. With V trimmed by 5 bases and J by 5 bases, 8 bases remained unmatched. Germline CDR1 is ENHRY and CDR2 is SYGVKD. The CDR3 covers 16 residues. DNA of the CDR3: TGTGCCATCAGTAGGACTAGCGGGGGCCCCGGGGAGACCCAGTACTTC. Its translation is CAISRTSGGPGETQYF.

The chain joins TRBV7-2 to TRBJ2-5; 10 nucleotides agree with TRBD2. CDR3 length: 15 residues. Per the germline V gene, CDR1 is SGHTA and CDR2 is FQGNSA. V was pared by 1 base and J by 5 bases, with 4 bases of the junction left unmatched. CDR3 sequence reads: CASSLVSGGMETQYF. CDR3 DNA: TGTGCCAGCAGCTTAGTTAGCGGGGGGATGGAGACCCAGTACTTC.

Regarding this clone: The junction does not match germline at one end; this may be a read error. The V and J genes are TRBV5-4 and TRBJ1-1; 8 bases match TRBD1. The germline CDR1 and CDR2 sequences are SGHNT and YYREEE (reference sequence). The CDR3 has 15 residues. The CDR3 region has the DNA TGTGCCAGCACCTTGACAGGGGCGAAAAACACTGAAGCTTTCTTT. Protein product: CASTLTGAKNTEAFF.

The chain recombines TRBV5-1 with TRBJ2-5; the D gene is possibly TRBD1 (5 bases). CDR1 is SGHRS and CDR2 is YFSETQ in the germline V gene. CDR3 length: 14 amino acids. V was shortened by 0 bases and J by 6 bases, with 12 bases between the two germline ends. The CDR3 nucleotides are TGCGCCAGCAGCTTGGGGGGCAGGGCGAAGACCCAGTACTTC. Protein product: CASSLGGRAKTQYF.